Each of the 2 T cell receptor beta chains below was sequenced from the same sample in a study of control samples from healthy donors and cancer patients. Repertoires were generated with immunoSEQ multiplex PCR, while TCRdb's copy carries only in-frame clones and drops some. The sample holds 150,000 to 200,000 clones, approximately 93% seen once. Source material: blood. Every receptor here comes from a woman aged 35 to 49 in good health.

The chain uses TRBV6-5 and TRBJ1-1, with D perhaps matching TRBD1 (6 bases). Germline V gene data show CDR1 as MNHEY and CDR2 as SVGAGI. CDR3 length: 12 residues. Deletions cut 5 bases from V and 11 bases from J, with 15 bases between. Written as DNA, the CDR3 is TGTGCCAGCAGTCAAAACAGGGACTCGGCTTTCTTT. This gives the protein CASSQNRDSAFF.

The chain joins TRBV7-2 to TRBJ1-6; D remains ambiguous. Germline V CDR1 and CDR2: SGHTA, FQGNSA. The CDR3 is made up of 15 amino acids. Trimming removed 7 bases from V and 6 bases from J, with 16 bases in between. CDR3 in DNA: TGTGCCAGCACCCCGTCCCGGGGAACTAATTCACCCCTCCACTTT. This sequence encodes CASTPSRGTNSPLHF.